A single sample is the source of the 21 T cell receptor beta chains below, sequenced in a study of cytomegalovirus exposure and HLA in healthy donors. The PCR used 60 Vbeta and 13 Jbeta primers. The protocol was immunoSEQ multiplex PCR, while the TCRdb copy is restricted to in-frame clones and leaves out a portion. The repertoire holds more than 90,000 clones, with roughly 80% as singletons. Sample: PBMCs. These receptor sequences come from a man aged 50-59 years in good health and CMV-seropositive.

CDR3 residues: CASSIGTQHNEQFF. CDR3 nucleotide sequence: TGTGCCAGTAGTATCGGGACACAGCACAATGAGCAGTTCTTC. This chain joins TRBV19 and TRBJ2-1; the D gene is possibly TRBD1 (6 bases). Germline CDR1 reads LNHDA; CDR2 reads SQIVND (reference sequence). The CDR3 has 14 amino acids. Trimming took off 3 bases at V and 5 bases at J, with 11 bases between the two ends.

This clone has a single count. The chain joins TRBV30 to TRBJ1-6, with D hard to call. There are 15 residues in the CDR3. V was shortened by 4 bases and J by 6 bases, with 16 bases between the two germline ends. CDR1 GTSNPN and CDR2 SVGIG come from the germline V gene (reference sequence). The DNA for the CDR3 is TGTGCCTGGACCCACCGGGGAAGTGGTAATTCACCCCTCCACTTT. Translation gives CAWTHRGSGNSPLHF.

The chain uses TRBV27 and TRBJ1-1, with D tentatively TRBD1 (5 bases). CDR3 length: 16 residues. The germline CDR1 and CDR2 sequences are MNHEY and SMNVEV (reference sequence). V was clipped by 5 bases and J by 1 base, with 17 bases between them. CDR3 in amino acids: CASSKFTNTGNTEAFF. The CDR3, as DNA: TGTGCCAGCAGTAAGTTTACGAATACAGGGAACACTGAAGCTTTCTTT.

The rearrangement uses TRBV2 and TRBJ2-7; 11 bases are shared with TRBD1. The CDR3 covers 13 residues. The V gene end was trimmed by 4 bases and the J gene end by 6 bases; junction bases not matched to a gene: 2. CDR1 is SNHLY and CDR2 is FYNNEI in the germline V gene. Written as DNA, the CDR3 is TGTGCCAGCAGTGGGGACAGGGGGGCCGAGCAGTACTTC. Translation: CASSGDRGAEQYF.

This sequence joins TRBV19 and TRBJ1-5, with 11 bases fitting TRBD1. The length of the CDR3 is 16 residues. V trimming: 4 bases; J trimming: 6 bases; junction bases outside the gene matches: 8. Germline CDR1 and CDR2: LNHDA and SQIVND (reference sequence). CDR3 in amino acids: CASSRMGQGDGQPQHF. Written as DNA, the CDR3 is TGTGCCAGTAGTAGGATGGGACAGGGGGACGGTCAGCCCCAGCATTTT. The full variable domain, rest sourced from reference TRBV19 and TRBJ1-5, is DGGITQSPKYLFRKEGQNVTLSCEQNLNHDAMYWYRQDPGQGLRLIYYSQIVNDFQKGDIAEGYSVSREKKESFPLTVTSAQKNPTAFYLCASSRMGQGDGQPQHFGDGTRLSIL.

This clone appeared a single time. This chain joins TRBV10-1 and TRBJ2-2; D is possibly TRBD1 (6 bases). Germline CDR1 WNHNN, CDR2 SYGVQD (reference sequence). V lost 4 bases and J 8 bases, leaving 11 bases between the germline ends. The CDR3 has 13 residues. CDR3 amino acids: CASSVGTIGELFF. The CDR3 DNA follows: TGCGCCAGCAGTGTAGGGACAATAGGGGAGCTGTTTTTT.

There are a few counts of this clone. The chain is built from TRBV19 and TRBJ1-2, with 7 bases aligning to TRBD1. Trimming cost V 5 bases and J 7 bases; bases outside gene matches: 13. CDR1 is LNHDA and CDR2 is SQIVND in the germline V gene (reference sequence). The CDR3 length is 15 residues. The CDR3 DNA is TGTGCCAGTAGTTCAGAAGCGGCAGGGGGTCTTGGCTACACCTTC. It specifies CASSSEAAGGLGYTF.

The chain employs TRBV6-1 and TRBJ2-1; possibly TRBD2 for D (7 bases). Germline V gene lookup returns CDR1 MNHNS and CDR2 SASEGT. The CDR3 spans 16 residues. V was clipped by 4 bases and J by 3 bases, with 16 bases between them. CDR3 coding DNA: TGTGCCAGCAGTGTAGCAGGCGGGGGCGTCTACAATGAGCAGTTCTTC. Translating it yields CASSVAGGGVYNEQFF.

The rearrangement uses TRBV5-6 and TRBJ1-1, with D perhaps matching TRBD1 (5 bases). From germline, CDR1 is SGHDT and CDR2 YYEEEE. The germline V and J ends were trimmed by 4 bases and 5 bases, with 21 bases remaining between them. The CDR3 has 16 amino acids. CDR3 amino acids: CASSRRDGGGNTEAFF. DNA for the CDR3: TGTGCCAGCAGCCGGCGGGACGGCGGGGGGAATACTGAAGCTTTCTTT. Complete variable domain (other parts from reference TRBV5-6 and TRBJ1-1): DAGVTQSPTHLIKTRGQQVTLRCSPKSGHDTVSWYQQALGQGPQFIFQYYEEEERQRGNFPDRFSGHQFPNYSSELNVNALLLGDSALYLCASSRRDGGGNTEAFFGQGTRLTVV.

J is TRBJ1-1 and V is TRBV9; 9 nucleotides line up with TRBD1. CDR1 is SGDLS, CDR2 YYNGEE, per germline. The J segment lost 5 bases and the V segment lost 4 bases, leaving 15 bases of the junction unmatched. CDR3 length: 17 amino acids. CDR3 bases: TGTGCCAGCAGCTACTCGGACAGGGGCTCACGGGGGACTGAAGCTTTCTTT. Encoded protein: CASSYSDRGSRGTEAFF.

The chain uses TRBV4-2 and TRBJ2-1; 14 bases fit TRBD2. Trimming took 2 bases from V and 10 from J; bases not matched to a gene: 13. The CDR3 has 18 residues. Germline CDR1 and CDR2: LGHNA and YNFKEQ. This chain's CDR3 is CASSQRLAGGPRDTEQFF. The CDR3 bases are TGTGCCAGCAGCCAAAGACTAGCGGGAGGGCCCCGGGACACAGAGCAGTTCTTC.

This chain uses TRBV5-6 with TRBJ2-3; the D gene is possibly TRBD2 (6 bases). Trimming stripped 3 bases from V and 2 bases from J, with 16 bases between. In germline, CDR1 is SGHDT, CDR2 YYEEEE. CDR3 length: 16 residues. The CDR3 sequence: CASSWQAGRITDTQYF. In nucleotides, the CDR3 is TGTGCCAGCAGCTGGCAAGCGGGCAGGATCACAGATACGCAGTATTTT.

CDR3 in DNA: TGCGCCAGCAGCTTGGCCGGAGCTACGAACACTGAAGCTTTCTTT. Residues: CASSLAGATNTEAFF. The chain couples TRBV5-1 to TRBJ1-1, with D unresolved. CDR3 size: 15 residues. Trimming left V 0 bases short and J 1 base short, with 10 bases between. From germline, CDR1 is SGHRS and CDR2 YFSETQ.

This clone was counted a single time. The chain recombines TRBV29-1 with TRBJ2-7; D perhaps matches TRBD1 (6 bases). V lost 6 bases and J lost 5, with 17 bases in between. The CDR3 covers 13 residues. Germline-derived CDR1 and CDR2 are SQVTM and ANQGSEA. This CDR3 reads CSVKQGSIHEQYF. The CDR3 DNA is TGCAGCGTCAAACAGGGTTCCATCCACGAGCAGTACTTC.

The chain employs TRBV5-6 and TRBJ1-2; maybe TRBD1 (6 bases). CDR3 length: 15 residues. V was pared by 4 bases and J by 2 bases, with 15 bases between. Germline lookup yields CDR1 SGHDT and CDR2 YYEEEE. Here the CDR3 reads CASSVGHTENYGYTF. In DNA form, the CDR3 reads TGTGCCAGCAGCGTGGGACACACAGAGAACTATGGCTACACCTTC.

The chain has TRBV7-9 and TRBJ1-2, with D possibly being TRBD1 (5 bases). V was cut by 0 bases and J by 4 bases, with 12 bases left in between. Germline values: CDR1 SEHNR, CDR2 FQNEAQ (reference sequence). The CDR3 runs to 15 residues. The CDR3 protein is CASSLAGVYGYGYTF. DNA for the CDR3: TGTGCCAGCAGCTTAGCAGGGGTATACGGCTATGGCTACACCTTC. The variable domain in full, with the rest retrieved from reference TRBV7-9 and TRBJ1-2, is DTGVSQNPRHKITKRGQNVTFRCDPISEHNRLYWYRQTLGQGPEFLTYFQNEAQLEKSRLLSDRFSAERPKGSFSTLEIQRTEQGDSAMYLCASSLAGVYGYGYTFGSGTRLTVV.

A single count supports this clone. CDR3 in DNA: TGTGCCAGCAGCCCCCAAGGCGCGGGGGTCTACAATGAGCAGTTCTTC. Amino acid sequence: CASSPQGAGVYNEQFF. This chain uses TRBV7-2 with TRBJ2-1; 7 nucleotides agree with TRBD2. Germline V gene lookup returns CDR1 SGHTA and CDR2 FQGNSA. This CDR3 has 16 amino acids. V shed 5 bases, J shed 3 bases, and the junction held 10 bases outside the gene matches.

The chain employs TRBV5-4 and TRBJ2-2; the D gene is possibly TRBD2 (5 bases). Germline V CDR1 and CDR2: SGHNT, YYREEE (reference sequence). Between the trimmed V and J ends, which lost 4 bases and 7 bases, there was a span of 23 bases. This CDR3 is 17 amino acids long. CDR3 nucleotide sequence: TGTGCCAGCAGCAAGCCGGCATTGGGCGTTGGGAGCGGGGAGCTGTTTTTT. Its translation: CASSKPALGVGSGELFF.

This chain connects TRBV7-2 to TRBJ1-2, with unresolved D. V was cut by 2 bases and J by 2 bases, with 3 bases left in between. The CDR3 is 12 residues long. The germline CDR1 and CDR2 sequences are SGHTA and FQGNSA. The CDR3 region is CASSLSNYGYTF. The DNA of the CDR3 is TGTGCCAGCAGCTTATCGAACTATGGCTACACCTTC.

V is TRBV7-9 and J is TRBJ2-2; 8 bases align to TRBD1. The CDR3 has 15 residues. V shed 6 bases and J 7 bases; nucleotides not matched to a gene: 10. Germline V gene lookup returns CDR1 SEHNR and CDR2 FQNEAQ (reference sequence). The CDR3 here is CASSSRTGTGGELFF. CDR3 in DNA: TGTGCCAGCAGTTCTCGGACAGGGACGGGCGGGGAGCTGTTTTTT.

The rearrangement links TRBV7-8 to TRBJ2-3, with 10 bases that match TRBD2. Germline CDR1 reads SGHVS; CDR2 reads FQNEAQ. Losses at the gene ends were 1 base for V and 2 bases for J; bases not matched to a gene: 12. CDR3 size: 19 residues. In DNA form, the CDR3 reads TGTGCCAGCAGCTTAGGGAAGTCTAGCGGGAGCCTCTACACAGATACGCAGTATTTT. Amino acids: CASSLGKSSGSLYTDTQYF.